The clone carrying this T cell receptor beta chain turned up a few times. Its target is not known. The sample is drawn from a study of T-cell memory formation after mild COVID-19. Study-wide background: Clusters were largely donor specific.

The CDR3 totals 13 residues. Trimming cost V 1 base and J 7 bases, with 8 bases left between them. The germline V gene encodes CDR1 SGHTA and CDR2 FQGNSA. One entry per CDR3 protein results from TCRdb running MiXCR on the 5' RACE reads. The sample contains hundreds of thousands of distinct CDR3 sequences, 8.2% of which appear only once. Findings and caveats of the study: Contracting clones from day 15 to 85 showed balanced CD4/CD8; later expanders favored CD4+.

The source is a man aged 18 to 30 who had mild COVID-19 (a few samples of this study predate the infection). Cell type and time point are not known. The sample comprised PBMCs or a T cell subset sorted from them (not recorded which). The V call is TRBV7-2, the J call TRBJ1-3; D gene unclear. The CDR3 coding sequence is TGTGCCAGCAGCTTAGATGGAGGGAACACCATATATTTT. It codes for CASSLDGGNTIYF.